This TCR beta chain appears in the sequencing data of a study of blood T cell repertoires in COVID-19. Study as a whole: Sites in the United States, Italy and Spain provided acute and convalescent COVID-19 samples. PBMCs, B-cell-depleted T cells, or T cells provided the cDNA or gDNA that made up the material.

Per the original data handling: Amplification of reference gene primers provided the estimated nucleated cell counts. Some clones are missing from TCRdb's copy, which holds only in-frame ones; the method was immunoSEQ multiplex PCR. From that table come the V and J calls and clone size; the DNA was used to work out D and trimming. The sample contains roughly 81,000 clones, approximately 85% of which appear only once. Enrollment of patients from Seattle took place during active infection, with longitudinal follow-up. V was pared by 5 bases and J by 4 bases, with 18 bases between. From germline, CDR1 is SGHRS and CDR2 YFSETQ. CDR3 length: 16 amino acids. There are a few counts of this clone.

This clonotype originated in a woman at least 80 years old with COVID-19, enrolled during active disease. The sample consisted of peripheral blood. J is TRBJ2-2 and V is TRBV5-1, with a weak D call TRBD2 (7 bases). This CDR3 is CASSPLGGAITGELFF. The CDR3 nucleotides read TGCGCCAGCAGTCCTTTAGGGGGGGCGATCACCGGGGAGCTGTTTTTT.